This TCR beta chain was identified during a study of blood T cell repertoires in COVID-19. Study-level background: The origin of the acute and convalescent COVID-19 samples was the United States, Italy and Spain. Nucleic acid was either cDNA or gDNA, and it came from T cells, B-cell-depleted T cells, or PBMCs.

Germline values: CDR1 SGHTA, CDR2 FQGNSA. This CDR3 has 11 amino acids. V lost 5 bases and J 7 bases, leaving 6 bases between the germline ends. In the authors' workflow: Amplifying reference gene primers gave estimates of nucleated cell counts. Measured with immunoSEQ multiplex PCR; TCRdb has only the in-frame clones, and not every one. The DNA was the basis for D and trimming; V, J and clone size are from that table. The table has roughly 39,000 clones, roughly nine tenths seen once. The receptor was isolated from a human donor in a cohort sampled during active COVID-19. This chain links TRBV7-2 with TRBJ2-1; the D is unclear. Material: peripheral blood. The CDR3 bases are TGTGCCAGCAGCGCGTTAAATGAGCAGTTCTTC. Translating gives CASSALNEQFF.